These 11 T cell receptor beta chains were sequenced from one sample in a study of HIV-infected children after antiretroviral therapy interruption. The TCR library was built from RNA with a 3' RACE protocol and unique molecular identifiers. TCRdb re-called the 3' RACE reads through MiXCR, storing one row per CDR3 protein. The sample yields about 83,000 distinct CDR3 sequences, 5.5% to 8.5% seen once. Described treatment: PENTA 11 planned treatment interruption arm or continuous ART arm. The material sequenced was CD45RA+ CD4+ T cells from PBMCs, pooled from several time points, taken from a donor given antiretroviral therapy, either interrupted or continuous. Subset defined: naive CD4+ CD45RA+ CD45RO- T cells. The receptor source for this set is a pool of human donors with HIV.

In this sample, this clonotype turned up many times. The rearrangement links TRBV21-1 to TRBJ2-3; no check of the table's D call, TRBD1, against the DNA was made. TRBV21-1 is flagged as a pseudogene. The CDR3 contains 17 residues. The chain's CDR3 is CASSKSLTGESTDTQYF. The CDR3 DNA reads TGTGCCAGCAGCAAAAGCCTTACAGGGGAGAGTACAGATACGCAGTATTTT.

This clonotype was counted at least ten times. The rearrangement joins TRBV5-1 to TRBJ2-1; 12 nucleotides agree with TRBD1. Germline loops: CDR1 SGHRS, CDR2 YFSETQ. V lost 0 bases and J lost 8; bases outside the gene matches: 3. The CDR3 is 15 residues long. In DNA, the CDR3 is TGCGCCAGCAGCTTGGGGGGACAGGGGGCGGATGAGCAGTTCTTC. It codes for CASSLGGQGADEQFF.

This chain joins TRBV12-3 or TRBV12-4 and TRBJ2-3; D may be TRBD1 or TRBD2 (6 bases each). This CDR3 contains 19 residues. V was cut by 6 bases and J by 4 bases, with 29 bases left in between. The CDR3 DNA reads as TGTGCCAGCAGACCCCAGGGGCAGGGCAGAGGACGGGGGTCAGATACGCAGTATTTT. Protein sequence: CASRPQGQGRGRGSDTQYF.

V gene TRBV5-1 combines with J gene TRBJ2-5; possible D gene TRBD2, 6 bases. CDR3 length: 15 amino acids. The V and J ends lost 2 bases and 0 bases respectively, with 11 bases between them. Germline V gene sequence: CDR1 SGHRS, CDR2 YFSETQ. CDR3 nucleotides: TGCGCCAGCAGCTTAAACGGGGGAAACCAAGAGACCCAGTACTTC. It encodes CASSLNGGNQETQYF.

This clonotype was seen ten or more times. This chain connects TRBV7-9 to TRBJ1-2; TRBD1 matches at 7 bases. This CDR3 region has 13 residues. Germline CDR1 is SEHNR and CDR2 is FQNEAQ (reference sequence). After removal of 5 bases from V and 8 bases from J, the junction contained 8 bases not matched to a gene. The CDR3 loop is CASSRQGVAGYTF. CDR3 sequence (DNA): TGTGCCAGCAGCCGCCAGGGGGTGGCCGGCTACACCTTC.

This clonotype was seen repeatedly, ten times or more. CDR3 sequence: CASSLVSQGARNEQYF. The CDR3 DNA reads as TGTGCCAGCAGCTTAGTATCCCAGGGGGCTCGGAACGAGCAGTACTTC. The chain combines TRBV7-2 with TRBJ2-7; 8 bases align to TRBD1. The CDR3 is made up of 16 amino acids. Germline loops: CDR1 SGHTA, CDR2 FQGNSA. After removal of 1 base from V and 5 bases from J, the junction contained 10 bases not matched to a gene.

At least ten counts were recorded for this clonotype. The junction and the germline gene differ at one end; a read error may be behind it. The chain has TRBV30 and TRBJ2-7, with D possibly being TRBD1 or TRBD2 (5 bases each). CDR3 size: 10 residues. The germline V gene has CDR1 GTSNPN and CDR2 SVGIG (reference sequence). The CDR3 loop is CAWSVGRTLF. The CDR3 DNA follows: TGTGCCTGGAGCGTGGGACGGACACTCTTC.

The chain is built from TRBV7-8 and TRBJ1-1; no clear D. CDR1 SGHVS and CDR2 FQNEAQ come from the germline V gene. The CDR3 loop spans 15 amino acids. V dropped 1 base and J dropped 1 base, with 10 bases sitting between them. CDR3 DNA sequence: TGTGCCAGCAGCTTAGTGGTACAGCCGAACACTGAAGCTTTCTTT. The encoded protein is CASSLVVQPNTEAFF.

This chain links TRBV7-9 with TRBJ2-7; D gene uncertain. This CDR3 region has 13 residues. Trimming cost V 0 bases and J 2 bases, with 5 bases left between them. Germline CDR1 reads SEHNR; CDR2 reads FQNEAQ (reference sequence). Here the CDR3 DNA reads TGTGCCAGCAGCTTAGCTGCGGCCTACGAGCAGTACTTC. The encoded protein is CASSLAAAYEQYF. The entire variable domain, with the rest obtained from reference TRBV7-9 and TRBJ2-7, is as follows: DTGVSQNPRHKITKRGQNVTFRCDPISEHNRLYWYRQTLGQGPEFLTYFQNEAQLEKSRLLSDRFSAERPKGSFSTLEIQRTEQGDSAMYLCASSLAAAYEQYFGPGTRLTVT.

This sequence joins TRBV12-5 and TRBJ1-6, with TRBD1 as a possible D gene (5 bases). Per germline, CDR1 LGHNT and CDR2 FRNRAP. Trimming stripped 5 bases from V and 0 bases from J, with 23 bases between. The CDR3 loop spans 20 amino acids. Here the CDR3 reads CASGIQTGSPNSSYNSPLHF. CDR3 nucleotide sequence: TGTGCTAGTGGTATACAAACAGGCTCCCCAAATAGCTCCTATAATTCACCCCTCCACTTT.

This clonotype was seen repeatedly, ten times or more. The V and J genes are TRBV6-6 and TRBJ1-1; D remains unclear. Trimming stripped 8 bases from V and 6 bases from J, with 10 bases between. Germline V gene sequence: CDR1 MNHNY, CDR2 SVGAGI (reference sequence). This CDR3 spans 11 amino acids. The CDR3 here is CASAELAEAFF. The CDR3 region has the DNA TGTGCCAGCGCGGAATTGGCTGAAGCTTTCTTT.